The clone carrying this T cell receptor beta chain was detected many times. Attachment of unique molecular identifiers to individual cDNA molecules was performed. TCRdb called the 5' RACE reads again in MiXCR, with one record for every CDR3 protein. The data contain fewer than 120,000 distinct CDR3 sequences, around 12% of them seen just once; the ten biggest clones take up approximately 3.8%. Germline CDR1 reads SGHRS; CDR2 reads YFSETQ. Unmatched junction bases numbered 7, after V lost 3 bases and J lost 5 bases. CDR3 length: 14 amino acids. This entry belongs to a study of early T cells in non-severe SARS-CoV-2 infection. Study in general: Chains were not paired, and sequencing was done on bulk RNA from unsorted whole blood.

The origin of this receptor is an adult who was a healthcare worker with PCR-confirmed SARS-CoV-2 infection or an uninfected control (not recorded which). The sequencing here drew on whole blood, taken at baseline. The chain joins TRBV5-1 to TRBJ1-1, with 7 bases aligning to TRBD1. DNA of the CDR3: TGCGCCAGCAGCTACGACAGGGCCGGGACTGAAGCTTTCTTT. Amino acid sequence: CASSYDRAGTEAFF. Filled out from reference TRBV5-1 and TRBJ1-1, the complete variable domain reads KAGVTQTPRYLIKTRGQQVTLSCSPISGHRSVSWYQQTPGQGLQFLFEYFSETQRNKGNFPGRFSGRQFSNSRSEMNVSTLELGDSALYLCASSYDRAGTEAFFGQGTRLTVV.